This T cell receptor beta chain was sequenced in a study of T cell repertoires in cytomegalovirus infection. Study overall: CMV infection plus the matching HLA type was flagged by public TCR beta signatures.

TCRdb redid the calling of the reads with MiXCR, one entry per CDR3 protein. The sample has over 450,000 distinct CDR3 sequences; around 11% are singletons. The CDR3 extends over 15 amino acids. Germline V gene lookup returns CDR1 LGHNA and CDR2 YNFKEQ. The germline V and J ends were trimmed by 4 bases and 6 bases, with 15 bases remaining between them. This clonotype was seen many times. The sequence came from a human donor in good health (CMV status not recorded). Some clones in this sample may be carry-over from other donors' samples. Sequencing was performed on PBMCs. This chain links TRBV4-2 with TRBJ1-4; D remains unclear. The CDR3 loop is CASSPGLGRDEKLFF. Written as DNA, the CDR3 is TGTGCCAGCAGCCCCGGACTCGGACGGGATGAAAAACTGTTTTTT.